This T cell receptor (beta chain) was observed in a study of PD-L1 blockade in urothelial cancer. Time point defined: pretreatment peripheral blood. V dropped 5 bases and J dropped 4; count of bases not matched to a gene: 5. Germline V gives CDR1 MRHNA, CDR2 SNTAGT. This CDR3 comprises 15 residues. This table comes from immunoSEQ multiplex PCR, and its TCRdb copy is limited to in-frame clones, with some not included. Among roughly 56,000 clones listed, more than 70% were seen once. The sample here was PBMCs, taken around atezolizumab (anti-PD-L1) treatment. This receptor was obtained from a man in his 60s with urothelial cancer. The V call is TRBV6-4, the J call TRBJ1-1; 12 nucleotides line up with TRBD1. The CDR3 loop reads CASSSGTGGFTEAFF. The CDR3 DNA is TGTGCCAGCAGTTCCGGGACAGGGGGCTTCACTGAAGCTTTCTTT.